These 2 T cell receptor beta chains came from one sample sequenced in a study of cytomegalovirus exposure and HLA in healthy donors. Primers included in the PCR were 60 Vbeta and 13 Jbeta primers. The assay was immunoSEQ multiplex PCR, and TCRdb's table has in-frame clones only and misses some. The data hold about 160,000 clones, with approximately 82% observed a single time. What was sequenced was PBMCs. Receptor source: a male donor in good health and CMV-seronegative.

The chain links TRBV7-9 to TRBJ2-4, with D possibly being TRBD1 (5 bases). Germline-derived CDR1 and CDR2 are SEHNR and FQNEAQ (reference sequence). The CDR3 runs to 15 residues. Trimming removed 7 bases from V and 3 bases from J, with 16 bases in between. This CDR3 reads CASNAGMRDKNIQYF. In DNA form, the CDR3 reads TGTGCCAGCAACGCAGGGATGCGAGACAAAAACATTCAGTACTTC.

The chain couples TRBV28 to TRBJ2-1; tentative D call: TRBD1 (5 bases). The length of the CDR3 is 13 residues. The ends were cut back, 10 bases at V and 8 bases at J, with 18 bases in the middle. CDR1 and CDR2 from the germline V gene are MDHEN and SYDVKM. The CDR3 region has the DNA TGTGCCACCACGTTGGCCCTGGGGCATGAGCAGTTCTTC. It is translated as CATTLALGHEQFF.